Below, 13 T cell receptor beta chains from the same sample are listed, as sequenced in a study of cytotoxic CD8 clonotypes in ibrutinib-treated CLL. Only in-frame clones appear in the TCRdb table, and some are missing; sequencing was by immunoSEQ multiplex PCR. The sample contains more than 50,000 clones, roughly 50% of which appear only once. The input for sequencing was PBMCs, taken after 12 months of ibrutinib treatment. The receptors were sampled from a human donor with chronic lymphocytic leukemia.

This CDR3 is CASSSGLWGSYNEQFF. The DNA for the CDR3 is TGTGCCAGCAGTTCGGGACTTTGGGGCTCCTACAATGAGCAGTTCTTC. The chain couples TRBV6-5 to TRBJ2-1; D is possibly TRBD2 (6 bases). The CDR3 consists of 16 residues. The V and J ends lost 4 bases and 0 bases respectively, with 13 bases between them. Germline V gives CDR1 MNHEY, CDR2 SVGAGI.

J is TRBJ2-2 and V is TRBV27, with D hard to call. CDR3 length equals 15 residues. CDR1 and CDR2 from the germline V gene are MNHEY and SMNVEV (reference sequence). Between the trimmed V and J ends, which lost 7 bases and 6 bases, there was a span of 18 bases. The CDR3 loop reads CASTPDPLRPGELFF. The CDR3 DNA follows: TGTGCCAGCACCCCCGACCCACTGAGGCCCGGGGAGCTGTTTTTT.

The chain has TRBV5-6 and TRBJ2-5; D might be TRBD2 (6 bases). Germline assignment: CDR1 SGHDT and CDR2 YYEEEE. Trimming took off 3 bases at V and 3 bases at J, with 18 bases between the two ends. The CDR3 totals 16 residues. DNA for the CDR3: TGTGCCAGCAGCTACAGAACCCCGAGGAGGGAAGAGACCCAGTACTTC. Translating gives CASSYRTPRREETQYF.

The chain has TRBV5-1 and TRBJ2-1, with D possibly being TRBD1 or TRBD2 (5 bases each). CDR3 length equals 12 residues. With 2 bases removed from V and 10 bases from J, the gap between germline ends came to 10 bases. The germline gives CDR1 SGHRS, CDR2 YFSETQ. The CDR3 sequence is CASSFGTEEQFF. CDR3 DNA: TGCGCCAGCAGCTTTGGGACGGAAGAGCAGTTCTTC.

The genes are TRBV11-2 and TRBJ2-2; TRBD2 might be the D (6 bases). The germline V gene has CDR1 SGHAT and CDR2 FQNNGV. The CDR3 length is 13 residues. V was cut by 1 base and J by 6 bases, with 6 bases left in between. This chain's CDR3 is CASSLAGAGELFF. The CDR3 nucleotides are TGTGCCAGCAGCTTAGCGGGGGCCGGGGAGCTGTTTTTT.

The chain has TRBV6-6 and TRBJ2-3, with TRBD2 as a possible D gene (6 bases). Germline CDR1 and CDR2: MNHNY and SVGAGI (reference sequence). The CDR3 contains 12 residues. Trimming pared 0 bases from V and 8 bases from J, leaving 6 bases between. CDR3 nucleotides: TGTGCCAGCAGTTACTCGGGAGGTACGCAGTATTTT. Its translation: CASSYSGGTQYF.

There are a few counts of this clone. This chain links TRBV19 with TRBJ1-2; the match to TRBD1 covers 8 bases. After removal of 10 bases from V and 7 bases from J, the junction contained 17 bases not matched to a gene. The CDR3 is 15 amino acids. In germline, CDR1 is LNHDA, CDR2 SQIVND (reference sequence). The CDR3 nucleotides read TGTGCCACCGAAGGTCCCGGGACAGGTTTGGGTGGCTACACCTTC. Translating it yields CATEGPGTGLGGYTF.

The J gene is TRBJ1-5, the V gene TRBV2; TRBD1 aligns across 8 bases. Germline assignment: CDR1 SNHLY and CDR2 FYNNEI. V was pared by 7 bases and J by 3 bases, with 8 bases of the junction left unmatched. The CDR3 is 15 residues long. CDR3 nucleotides: TGTGCCAGCAATAAAGGGCAGGGGGCCAATCAGCCCCAGCATTTT. Residues: CASNKGQGANQPQHF. The full variable domain, completed using reference TRBV2 and TRBJ1-5, is EPEVTQTPSHQVTQMGQEVILRCVPISNHLYFYWYRQILGQKVEFLVSFYNNEISEKSEIFDDQFSVERPDGSNFTLKIRSTKLEDSAMYFCASNKGQGANQPQHFGDGTRLSIL.

The chain combines TRBV28 with TRBJ1-2; D not certain. Trimming removed 2 bases at V and 0 bases at J, with 16 bases between. The CDR3 runs to 17 residues. Germline-derived CDR1 and CDR2 are MDHEN and SYDVKM. The CDR3 DNA is TGTGCCAGCAGTTTAGGGAGGAGTTTCGGAGCTAACTATGGCTACACCTTC. Encoded protein: CASSLGRSFGANYGYTF.

This clone was observed a handful of times. The genes are TRBV5-6 and TRBJ1-2; D not certain. Germline CDR1 reads SGHDT; CDR2 reads YYEEEE. Trimming pared 4 bases from V and 4 bases from J, leaving 8 bases between. The CDR3 length is 12 residues. The CDR3 protein is CASSLSSYGYTF. The CDR3 region has the DNA TGTGCCAGCAGCCTCAGTTCCTATGGCTACACCTTC.

The rearrangement uses TRBV4-1 and TRBJ1-6; 7 nucleotides agree with TRBD1. This CDR3 spans 16 amino acids. Germline CDR1 MGHRA, CDR2 YSYEKL. With 3 bases clipped from V and 7 bases from J, the junction kept 9 bases outside the gene matches. CDR3 sequence: CASSHPGTAKNSPLHF. DNA for the CDR3: TGCGCCAGCAGCCACCCCGGGACAGCCAAGAATTCACCCCTCCACTTT.

This chain joins TRBV7-9 and TRBJ1-1; D uncertain. CDR3 length: 13 amino acids. Deletions cut 4 bases from V and 1 base from J, with 7 bases between. Germline V gives CDR1 SEHNR, CDR2 FQNEAQ (reference sequence). In DNA, the CDR3 is TGTGCCAGCAGCTCCTCGAAGAACACTGAAGCTTTCTTT. Amino acid sequence: CASSSSKNTEAFF.

This clone has only a few counts. The chain uses TRBV18 and TRBJ2-5, with D unresolved. The V and J ends lost 2 bases and 0 bases respectively, with 7 bases between them. The CDR3 length is 14 residues. Germline CDR1 is KGHSH and CDR2 is LQKENI. CDR3 sequence (DNA): TGTGCCAGCTCACCAACGAGGTACCAAGAGACCCAGTACTTC. Translation gives CASSPTRYQETQYF.